The 10 T cell receptor beta chains reported below all come from one sample, sequenced in a study of long-term antiretroviral therapy in people with HIV. Survey-level resolution applied to immunoSEQ assay v3.0. Clones were sequenced by immunoSEQ multiplex PCR, and TCRdb holds only the in-frame ones, with some missing. The repertoire holds 15,000 to 20,000 clones, with 70% to 80% as singletons. This specimen consisted of unsorted PBMCs, obtained 2.2 years after starting antiretroviral therapy. Receptors were obtained from a middle-aged man with HIV.

The chain carries TRBV11-2 and TRBJ2-7; D might be TRBD1 (5 bases). Germline V gene sequence: CDR1 SGHAT, CDR2 FQNNGV. This CDR3 comprises 13 residues. V lost 1 base, J lost 3 bases, and 7 bases lay in between. DNA of the CDR3: TGTGCCAGCAGCTTAGGCAGGGACTACGAGCAGTACTTC. It specifies CASSLGRDYEQYF.

The chain carries TRBV28 and TRBJ2-7, with TRBD2 matching over 11 bases. The CDR3 is 15 residues long. V lost 7 bases to trimming and J lost 3 bases; unmatched junction nucleotides: 8. Germline CDR1 MDHEN, CDR2 SYDVKM. This CDR3 is CASIRSGRGNYEQYF. CDR3 coding DNA: TGTGCCAGCATTCGTAGCGGGAGGGGGAACTACGAGCAGTACTTC.

V and J are TRBV4-3 and TRBJ2-5; weak D call: TRBD2 (6 bases). Germline V gene sequence: CDR1 LGHNA, CDR2 YSLEER. The CDR3 sequence is 18 residues long. The V gene lost 1 base and the J gene lost 6 bases, with 24 bases spanning the gap. The CDR3 is CASSQVSIIWGGRQTQYF. The CDR3 nucleotides read TGCGCCAGCAGCCAAGTCTCCATCATTTGGGGAGGTAGACAGACCCAGTACTTC.

The chain joins TRBV7-2 to TRBJ2-3; D perhaps matches TRBD1 (5 bases). The V gene lost 4 bases and the J gene lost 2 bases, with 7 bases spanning the gap. The CDR3 has 13 residues. Looked up from germline, CDR1 is SGHTA and CDR2 is FQGNSA. In DNA, the CDR3 is TGTGCCAGCAGCTCCAGGGTCACAGATACGCAGTATTTT. The encoded protein is CASSSRVTDTQYF.

The J gene is TRBJ1-5, the V gene TRBV6-1; no reliable D call. The length of the CDR3 is 14 residues. Germline values: CDR1 MNHNS, CDR2 SASEGT. Trimming left V 7 bases short and J 7 bases short, with 17 bases between. This chain's CDR3 is CASIRGGAGQPQHF. The CDR3 nucleotides are TGTGCCAGCATCCGGGGTGGTGCAGGACAGCCCCAGCATTTT.

The chain joins TRBV7-2 to TRBJ2-3; D not certain. V was cut by 5 bases and J by 5 bases, with 14 bases left in between. Germline CDR1 and CDR2: SGHTA and FQGNSA. The CDR3 is 14 residues long. CDR3 nucleotides: TGTGCCAGCAGCCCACCCCCCCAGCTAGATACGCAGTATTTT. Amino acids: CASSPPPQLDTQYF.

The genes are TRBV7-7 and TRBJ2-7, with D perhaps given as TRBD1 or TRBD2 (5 bases each). Germline assignment: CDR1 SSHAT and CDR2 FNYEAQ (reference sequence). V shed 3 bases and J shed 2 bases, with 14 bases lying between them. This CDR3 is 15 amino acids long. CDR3 amino acids: CASSFRGGEAYEQYF. In DNA, the CDR3 is TGTGCCAGCAGCTTCCGTGGGGGAGAGGCCTACGAGCAGTACTTC.

The chain couples TRBV7-8 to TRBJ1-1, with D possibly matching TRBD1 (5 bases). The CDR3 is 14 amino acids. V dropped 2 bases and J dropped 4 bases, with 11 bases sitting between them. Germline CDR1 SGHVS, CDR2 FQNEAQ. CDR3 coding DNA: TGTGCCAGCAGCTTAATGGGGACGGGCACTGAAGCTTTCTTT. Encoded protein: CASSLMGTGTEAFF. Full variable domain (missing parts from reference TRBV7-8 and TRBJ1-1): GAGVSQSPRYKVAKRGQDVALRCDPISGHVSLFWYQQALGQGPEFLTYFQNEAQLDKSGLPSDRFFAERPEGSVSTLKIQRTQQEDSAVYLCASSLMGTGTEAFFGQGTRLTVV.

The V gene is TRBV2, the J gene TRBJ1-2; TRBD1 might be the D (6 bases). Germline CDR1 SNHLY, CDR2 FYNNEI. The CDR3 loop spans 13 amino acids. The ends were cut back, 6 bases at V and 4 bases at J, with 12 bases in the middle. In nucleotides, the CDR3 is TGTGCCAGCAGACGGACAGCGCCCTATGGCTACACCTTC. Protein sequence: CASRRTAPYGYTF.

The V and J genes are TRBV27 and TRBJ2-3; TRBD2 might be the D (6 bases). Germline loops: CDR1 MNHEY, CDR2 SMNVEV (reference sequence). CDR3 size: 17 residues. Trimming cost V 3 bases and J 2 bases, with 18 bases left between them. The CDR3 bases are TGTGCCAGCAGTTTTCGGACTACCGTAAGCTCCACAGATACGCAGTATTTT. Its protein product is CASSFRTTVSSTDTQYF.